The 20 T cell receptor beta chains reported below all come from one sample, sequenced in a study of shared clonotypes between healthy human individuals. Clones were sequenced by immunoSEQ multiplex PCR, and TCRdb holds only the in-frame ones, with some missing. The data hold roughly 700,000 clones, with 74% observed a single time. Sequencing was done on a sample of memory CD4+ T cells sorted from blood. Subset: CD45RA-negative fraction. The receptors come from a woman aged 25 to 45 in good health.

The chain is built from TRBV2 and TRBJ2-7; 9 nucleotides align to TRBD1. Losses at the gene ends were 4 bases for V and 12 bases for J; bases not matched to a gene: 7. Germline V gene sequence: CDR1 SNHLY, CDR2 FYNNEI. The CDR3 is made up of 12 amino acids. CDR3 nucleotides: TGTGCCAGCAGTGTACAGGGGGCATACACGTACTTC. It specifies CASSVQGAYTYF.

CDR3 in DNA: TGTGCTAGTGGTTCGGGACAGGGGCGCACAGATACGCAGTATTTT. As protein: CASGSGQGRTDTQYF. The chain employs TRBV12-5 and TRBJ2-3, with 10 bases lining up with TRBD1. Unmatched junction bases numbered 2, after V lost 4 bases and J lost 1 base. The CDR3 is made up of 15 amino acids. Looked up from germline, CDR1 is LGHNT and CDR2 is FRNRAP.

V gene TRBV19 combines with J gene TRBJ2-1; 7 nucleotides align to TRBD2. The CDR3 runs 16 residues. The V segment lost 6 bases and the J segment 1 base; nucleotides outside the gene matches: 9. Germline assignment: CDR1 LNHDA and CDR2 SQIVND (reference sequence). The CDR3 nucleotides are TGTGCCAGTAGGACATTGGGAGGGCTTTCCTACAATGAGCAGTTCTTC. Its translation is CASRTLGGLSYNEQFF.

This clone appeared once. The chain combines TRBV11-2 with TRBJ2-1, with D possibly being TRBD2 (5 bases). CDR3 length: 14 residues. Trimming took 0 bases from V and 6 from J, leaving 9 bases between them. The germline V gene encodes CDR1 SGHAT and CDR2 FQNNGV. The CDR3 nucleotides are TGTGCCAGCAGCTTAGATCTAGCAGCCAATGAGCAGTTCTTC. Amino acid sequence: CASSLDLAANEQFF.

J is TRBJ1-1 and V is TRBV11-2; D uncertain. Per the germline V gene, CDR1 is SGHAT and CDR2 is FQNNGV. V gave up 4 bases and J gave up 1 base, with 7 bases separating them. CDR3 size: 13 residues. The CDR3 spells CASSYGRNTEAFF. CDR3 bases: TGTGCCAGCAGCTACGGACGGAACACTGAAGCTTTCTTT.

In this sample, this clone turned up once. The CDR3 protein is CSVIRDTGVETQYF. The CDR3 DNA is TGCAGCGTGATCCGGGACACCGGGGTGGAGACCCAGTACTTC. The chain joins TRBV29-1 to TRBJ2-5; D possibly corresponds to TRBD1 (6 bases). Germline CDR1 reads SQVTM; CDR2 reads ANQGSEA. V was shortened by 6 bases and J by 5 bases, with 19 bases between the two germline ends. CDR3 size: 14 residues. Drawing the rest from reference TRBV29-1 and TRBJ2-5, the complete variable domain is SAVISQKPSRDICQRGTSLTIQCQVDSQVTMMFWYRQQPGQSLTLIATANQGSEATYESGFVIDKFPISRPNLTFSTLTVSNMSPEDSSIYLCSVIRDTGVETQYFGPGTRLLVL.

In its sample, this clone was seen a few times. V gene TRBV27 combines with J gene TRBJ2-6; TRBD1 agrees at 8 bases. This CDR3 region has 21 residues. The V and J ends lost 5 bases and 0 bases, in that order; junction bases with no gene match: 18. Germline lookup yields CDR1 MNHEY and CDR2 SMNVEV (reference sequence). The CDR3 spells CASSPLDLDRGPNSGANVLTF. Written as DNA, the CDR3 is TGTGCCAGCAGTCCCTTAGACCTCGACAGGGGCCCTAACTCTGGGGCCAACGTCCTGACTTTC.

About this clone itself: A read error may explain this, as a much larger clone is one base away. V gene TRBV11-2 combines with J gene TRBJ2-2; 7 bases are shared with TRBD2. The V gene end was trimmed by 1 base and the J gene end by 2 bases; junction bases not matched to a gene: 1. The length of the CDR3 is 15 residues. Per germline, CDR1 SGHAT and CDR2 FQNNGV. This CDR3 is CASSLASGNTGELFF. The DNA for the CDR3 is TGTGCCAGCAGCTTAGCTAGCGGCAACACCGGGGAGCTGTTTTTT.

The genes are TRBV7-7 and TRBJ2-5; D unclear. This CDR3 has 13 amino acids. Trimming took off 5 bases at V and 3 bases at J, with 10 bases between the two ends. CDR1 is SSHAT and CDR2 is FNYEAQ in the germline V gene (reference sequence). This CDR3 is CASSRGAEETQYF. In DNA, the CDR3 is TGTGCCAGCAGCCGCGGTGCAGAAGAGACCCAGTACTTC.

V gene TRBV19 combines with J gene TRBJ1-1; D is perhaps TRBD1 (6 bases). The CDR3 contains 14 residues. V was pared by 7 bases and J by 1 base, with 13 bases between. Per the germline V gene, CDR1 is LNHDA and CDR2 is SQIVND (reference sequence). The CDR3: CASKVRGANTEAFF. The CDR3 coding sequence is TGTGCCAGTAAAGTGAGGGGGGCGAACACTGAAGCTTTCTTT.

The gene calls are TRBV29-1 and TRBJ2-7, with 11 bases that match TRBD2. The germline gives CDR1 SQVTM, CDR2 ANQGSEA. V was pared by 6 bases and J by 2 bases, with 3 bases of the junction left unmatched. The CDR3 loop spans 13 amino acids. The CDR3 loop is CSVLTSGAYEQYF. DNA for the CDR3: TGCAGCGTCTTGACTAGCGGGGCCTACGAGCAGTACTTC.

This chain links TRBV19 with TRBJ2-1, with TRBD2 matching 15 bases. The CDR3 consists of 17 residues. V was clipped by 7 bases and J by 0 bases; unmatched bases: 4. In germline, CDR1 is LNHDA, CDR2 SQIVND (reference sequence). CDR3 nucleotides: TGTGCCAGTAAGGGACTAGCGGGAGGCAACTCCTACAATGAGCAGTTCTTC. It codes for CASKGLAGGNSYNEQFF. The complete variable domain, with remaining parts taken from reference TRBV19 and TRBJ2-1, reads DGGITQSPKYLFRKEGQNVTLSCEQNLNHDAMYWYRQDPGQGLRLIYYSQIVNDFQKGDIAEGYSVSREKKESFPLTVTSAQKNPTAFYLCASKGLAGGNSYNEQFFGPGTRLTVL.

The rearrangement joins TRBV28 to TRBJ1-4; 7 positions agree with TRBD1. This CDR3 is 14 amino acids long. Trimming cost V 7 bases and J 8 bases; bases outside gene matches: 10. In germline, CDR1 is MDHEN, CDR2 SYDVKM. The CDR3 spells CASNSGQFGEKLFF. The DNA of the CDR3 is TGTGCCAGCAATTCGGGACAGTTTGGGGAAAAACTGTTTTTT.

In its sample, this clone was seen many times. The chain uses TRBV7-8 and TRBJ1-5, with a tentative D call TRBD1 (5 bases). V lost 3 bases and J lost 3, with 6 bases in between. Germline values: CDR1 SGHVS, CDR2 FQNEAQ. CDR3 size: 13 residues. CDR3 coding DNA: TGTGCCAGCAGCTTGGGGCACAATCAGCCCCAGCATTTT. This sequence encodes CASSLGHNQPQHF.

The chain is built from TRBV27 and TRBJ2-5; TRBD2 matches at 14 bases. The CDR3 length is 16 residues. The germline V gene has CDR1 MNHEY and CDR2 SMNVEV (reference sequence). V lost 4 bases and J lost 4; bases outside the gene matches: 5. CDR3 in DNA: TGTGCCAGCAGTTCCTGGACTAGCGGGAGGTCAGAGACCCAGTACTTC. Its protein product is CASSSWTSGRSETQYF.

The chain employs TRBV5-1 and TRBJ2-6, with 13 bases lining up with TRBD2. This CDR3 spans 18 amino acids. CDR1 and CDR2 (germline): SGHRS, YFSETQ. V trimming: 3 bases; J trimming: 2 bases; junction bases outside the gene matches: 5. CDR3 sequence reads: CASSWPGLAGTGANVLTF. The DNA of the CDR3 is TGCGCCAGCAGCTGGCCGGGACTAGCGGGAACTGGGGCCAACGTCCTGACTTTC.

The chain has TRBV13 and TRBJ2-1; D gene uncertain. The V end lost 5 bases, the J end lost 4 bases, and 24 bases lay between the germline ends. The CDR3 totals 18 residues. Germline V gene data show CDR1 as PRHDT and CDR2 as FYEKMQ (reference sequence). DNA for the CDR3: TGTGCCAGCAGCGATATCAGTAAGCCGCAAATCGGATACAATGAGCAGTTCTTC. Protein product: CASSDISKPQIGYNEQFF.

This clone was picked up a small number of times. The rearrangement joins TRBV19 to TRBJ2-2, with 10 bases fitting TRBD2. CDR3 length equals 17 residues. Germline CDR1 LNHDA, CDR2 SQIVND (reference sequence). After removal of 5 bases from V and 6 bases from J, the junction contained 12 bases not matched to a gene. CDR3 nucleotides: TGTGCCAGTAGTTCATCCCCTCTAGCGGGAGCCGCCGGGGAGCTGTTTTTT. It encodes CASSSSPLAGAAGELFF.

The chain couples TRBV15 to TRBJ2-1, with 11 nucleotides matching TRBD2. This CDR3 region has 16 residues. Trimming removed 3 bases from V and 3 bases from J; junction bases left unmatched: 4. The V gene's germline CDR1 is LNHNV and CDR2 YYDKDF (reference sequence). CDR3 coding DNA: TGTGCCACCAGCAGGAGACTAGCGGGGAGCTACAATGAGCAGTTCTTC. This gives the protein CATSRRLAGSYNEQFF.

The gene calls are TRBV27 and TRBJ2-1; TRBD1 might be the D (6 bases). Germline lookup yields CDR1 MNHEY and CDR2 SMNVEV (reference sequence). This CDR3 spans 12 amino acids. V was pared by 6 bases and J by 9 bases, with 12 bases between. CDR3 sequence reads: CASSRKQGEQFF. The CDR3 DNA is TGTGCCAGCAGCCGTAAACAGGGTGAGCAGTTCTTC.